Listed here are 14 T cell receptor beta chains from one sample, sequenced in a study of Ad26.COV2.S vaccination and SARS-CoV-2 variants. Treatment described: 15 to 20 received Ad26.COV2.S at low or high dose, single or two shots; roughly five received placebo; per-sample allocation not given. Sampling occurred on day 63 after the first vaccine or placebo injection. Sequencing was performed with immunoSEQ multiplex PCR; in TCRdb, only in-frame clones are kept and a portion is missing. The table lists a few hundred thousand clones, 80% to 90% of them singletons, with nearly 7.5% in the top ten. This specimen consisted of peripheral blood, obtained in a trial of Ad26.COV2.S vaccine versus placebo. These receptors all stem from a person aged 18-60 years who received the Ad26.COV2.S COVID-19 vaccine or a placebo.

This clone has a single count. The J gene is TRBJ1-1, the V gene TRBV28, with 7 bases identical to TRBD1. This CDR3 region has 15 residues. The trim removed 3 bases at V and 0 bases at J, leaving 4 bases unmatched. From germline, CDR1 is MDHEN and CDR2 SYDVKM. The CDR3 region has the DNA TGTGCCAGCAGTTTGACAGGGACGTTGAACACTGAAGCTTTCTTT. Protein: CASSLTGTLNTEAFF. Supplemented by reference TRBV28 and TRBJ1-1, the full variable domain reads DVKVTQSSRYLVKRTGEKVFLECVQDMDHENMFWYRQDPGLGLRLIYFSYDVKMKEKGDIPEGYSVSREKKERFSLILESASTNQTSMYLCASSLTGTLNTEAFFGQGTRLTVV.

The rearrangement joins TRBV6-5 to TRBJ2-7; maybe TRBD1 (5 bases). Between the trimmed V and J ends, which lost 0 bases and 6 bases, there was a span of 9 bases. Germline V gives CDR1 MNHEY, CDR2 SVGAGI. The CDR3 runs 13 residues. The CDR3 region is CASSYSRQGEQYF. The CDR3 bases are TGTGCCAGCAGTTACTCGAGGCAGGGCGAGCAGTACTTC.

The CDR3 sequence: CASSYSSGTGNTIYF. The CDR3 DNA reads TGTGCCAGCAGTTACTCCTCGGGGACTGGAAACACCATATATTTT. V usage is TRBV6-5 and J usage is TRBJ1-3, with D unclear. CDR1 and CDR2 (germline): MNHEY, SVGAGI. Trimming took off 0 bases at V and 2 bases at J, with 8 bases between the two ends. CDR3 length equals 15 residues.

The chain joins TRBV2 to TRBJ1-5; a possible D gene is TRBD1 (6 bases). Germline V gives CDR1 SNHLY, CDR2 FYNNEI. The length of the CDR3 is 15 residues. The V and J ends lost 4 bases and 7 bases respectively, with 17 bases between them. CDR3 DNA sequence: TGTGCCAGCAGTGGACAGGAGGGAAGTGGCCAGCCCCAGCATTTT. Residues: CASSGQEGSGQPQHF.

This CDR3 is CASSLARQGLDYEQYF. The DNA of the CDR3 is TGTGCCAGCAGCTTAGCGAGACAGGGGTTGGACTACGAGCAGTACTTC. The chain uses TRBV7-9 and TRBJ2-7; 8 bases are shared with TRBD1. The CDR3 totals 16 residues. The V gene's germline CDR1 is SEHNR and CDR2 FQNEAQ (reference sequence). With V trimmed by 0 bases and J by 3 bases, 7 bases remained unmatched.

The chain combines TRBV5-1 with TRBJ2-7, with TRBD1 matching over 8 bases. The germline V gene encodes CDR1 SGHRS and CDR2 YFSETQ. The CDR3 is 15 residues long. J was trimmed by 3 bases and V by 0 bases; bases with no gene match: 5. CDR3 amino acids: CASSLGGQVSYEQYF. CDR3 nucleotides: TGCGCCAGCAGCTTGGGGGGACAGGTTAGCTACGAGCAGTACTTC.

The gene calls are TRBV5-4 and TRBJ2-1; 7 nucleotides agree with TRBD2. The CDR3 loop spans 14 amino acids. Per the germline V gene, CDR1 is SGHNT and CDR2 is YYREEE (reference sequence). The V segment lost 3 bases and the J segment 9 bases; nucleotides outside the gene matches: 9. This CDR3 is CASSSGRAGREQFF. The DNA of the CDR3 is TGTGCCAGCAGCTCTGGTAGAGCGGGGCGTGAGCAGTTCTTC. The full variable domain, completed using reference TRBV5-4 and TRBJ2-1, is ETGVTQSPTHLIKTRGQQVTLRCSSQSGHNTVSWYQQALGQGPQFIFQYYREEENGRGNFPPRFSGLQFPNYSSELNVNALELDDSALYLCASSSGRAGREQFFGPGTRLTVL.

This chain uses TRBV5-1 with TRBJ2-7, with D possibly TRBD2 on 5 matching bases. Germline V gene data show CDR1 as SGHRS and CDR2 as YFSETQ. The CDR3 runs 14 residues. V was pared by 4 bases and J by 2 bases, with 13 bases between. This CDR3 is CASSPRTATYEQYF. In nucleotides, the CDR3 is TGCGCCAGCAGCCCTAGGACTGCAACCTACGAGCAGTACTTC.

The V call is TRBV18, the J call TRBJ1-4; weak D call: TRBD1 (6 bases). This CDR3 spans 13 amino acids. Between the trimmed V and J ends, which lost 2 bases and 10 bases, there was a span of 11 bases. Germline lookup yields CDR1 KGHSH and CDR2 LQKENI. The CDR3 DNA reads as TGTGCCAGCTCACCAGAGCAGGGGTCAAAACTGTTTTTT. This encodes CASSPEQGSKLFF.

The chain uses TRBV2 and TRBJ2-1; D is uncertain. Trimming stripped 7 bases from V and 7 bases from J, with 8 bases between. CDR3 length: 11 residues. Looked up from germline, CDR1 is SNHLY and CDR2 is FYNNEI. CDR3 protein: CASTEINEQFF. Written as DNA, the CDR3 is TGTGCCAGCACGGAGATAAATGAGCAGTTCTTC.

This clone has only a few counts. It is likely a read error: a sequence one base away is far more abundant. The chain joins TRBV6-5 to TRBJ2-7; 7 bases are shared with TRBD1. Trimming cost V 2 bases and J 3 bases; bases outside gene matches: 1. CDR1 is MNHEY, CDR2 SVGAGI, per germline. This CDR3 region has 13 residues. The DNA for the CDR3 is TGTGCCAGCAGTTACCGGGACAGCTACGAGCAGTACTTC. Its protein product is CASSYRDSYEQYF.

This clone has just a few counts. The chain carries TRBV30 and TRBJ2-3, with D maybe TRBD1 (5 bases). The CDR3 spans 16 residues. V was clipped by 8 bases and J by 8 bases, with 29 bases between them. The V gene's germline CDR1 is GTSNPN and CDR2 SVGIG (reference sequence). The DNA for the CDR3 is TGTGCCCCGCGGCTGGGTCTCAGGGCCCTTTGGGGTACGCAGTATTTT. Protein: CAPRLGLRALWGTQYF. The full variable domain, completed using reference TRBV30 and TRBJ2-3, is SQTIHQWPATLVQPVGSPLSLECTVEGTSNPNLYWYRQAAGRGLQLLFYSVGIGQISSEVPQNLSASRPQDRQFILSSKKLLLSDSGFYLCAPRLGLRALWGTQYFGPGTRLTVL.

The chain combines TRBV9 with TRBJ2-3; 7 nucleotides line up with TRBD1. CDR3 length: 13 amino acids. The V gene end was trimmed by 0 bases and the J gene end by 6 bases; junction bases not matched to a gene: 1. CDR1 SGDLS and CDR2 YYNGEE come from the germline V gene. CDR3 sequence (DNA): TGTGCCAGCAGCGTAGGACAGGGTGATACGCAGTATTTT. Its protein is CASSVGQGDTQYF.

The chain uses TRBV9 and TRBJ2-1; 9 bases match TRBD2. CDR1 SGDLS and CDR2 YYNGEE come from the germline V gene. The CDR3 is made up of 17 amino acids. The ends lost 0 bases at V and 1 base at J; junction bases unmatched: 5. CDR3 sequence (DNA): TGTGCCAGCAGCGTAGGTCTAGCGGGGACTTCCTACAATGAGCAGTTCTTC. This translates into CASSVGLAGTSYNEQFF. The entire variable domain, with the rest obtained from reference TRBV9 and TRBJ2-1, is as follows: DSGVTQTPKHLITATGQRVTLRCSPRSGDLSVYWYQQSLDQGLQFLIQYYNGEERAKGNILERFSAQQFPDLHSELNLSSLELGDSALYFCASSVGLAGTSYNEQFFGPGTRLTVL.